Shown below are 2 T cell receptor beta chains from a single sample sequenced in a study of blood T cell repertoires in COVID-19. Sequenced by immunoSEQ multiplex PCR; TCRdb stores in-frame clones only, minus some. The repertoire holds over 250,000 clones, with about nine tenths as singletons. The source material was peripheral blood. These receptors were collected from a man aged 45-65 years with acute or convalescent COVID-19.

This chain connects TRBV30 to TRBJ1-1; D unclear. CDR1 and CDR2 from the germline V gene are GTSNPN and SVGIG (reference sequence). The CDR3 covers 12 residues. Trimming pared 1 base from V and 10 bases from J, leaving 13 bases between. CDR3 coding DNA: TGTGCCTGGAGTGGGGTTTGGGCGGGAGCTTTCTTT. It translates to CAWSGVWAGAFF. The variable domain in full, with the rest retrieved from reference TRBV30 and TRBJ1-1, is SQTIHQWPATLVQPVGSPLSLECTVEGTSNPNLYWYRQAAGRGLQLLFYSVGIGQISSEVPQNLSASRPQDRQFILSSKKLLLSDSGFYLCAWSGVWAGAFFGQGTRLTVV.

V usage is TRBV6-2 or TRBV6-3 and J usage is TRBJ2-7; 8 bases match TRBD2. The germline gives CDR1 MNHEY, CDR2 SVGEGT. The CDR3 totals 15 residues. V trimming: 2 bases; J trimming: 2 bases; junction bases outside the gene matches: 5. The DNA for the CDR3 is TGTGCCAGCAGTTACCCACCGGGGGGGCCCTACGAGCAGTACTTC. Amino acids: CASSYPPGGPYEQYF.